This passage covers 17 T cell receptor beta chains from one sample sequenced in a study of CD8+ T cells in alopecia areata. Treatment reported: oral pan-JAK inhibitor, 5-10 mg twice daily. Extraction of RNA preceded its reverse transcription into cDNA, which served as the sequencing template. The assay was immunoSEQ multiplex PCR, and TCRdb's table has in-frame clones only and misses some. The table has under 350,000 clones, 55% to 75% seen once. Sequencing was performed on CD4+ T cells sorted from blood, taken at week 24, from a patient treated with tofacitinib. These receptors originate from a human donor with alopecia areata.

This rearrangement joins TRBV4-3 to TRBJ2-7, with D hard to call. Germline CDR1 reads LGHNA; CDR2 reads YSLEER. CDR3 length: 13 residues. Trimming cost V 2 bases and J 1 base, with 6 bases left between them. The CDR3 is CASSQRVSYEQYF. CDR3 DNA sequence: TGCGCCAGCAGCCAAAGGGTTTCCTACGAGCAGTACTTC.

This clone was seen once. The rearrangement uses TRBV30 and TRBJ2-1; D call uncertain. Trimming pared 4 bases from V and 0 bases from J, leaving 7 bases between. Germline lookup yields CDR1 GTSNPN and CDR2 SVGIG (reference sequence). CDR3 length: 13 amino acids. CDR3 in amino acids: CAWKISSYNEQFF. The CDR3 DNA follows: TGTGCCTGGAAGATAAGCTCCTACAATGAGCAGTTCTTC. The whole variable domain, remainder taken from reference TRBV30 and TRBJ2-1, is SQTIHQWPATLVQPVGSPLSLECTVEGTSNPNLYWYRQAAGRGLQLLFYSVGIGQISSEVPQNLSASRPQDRQFILSSKKLLLSDSGFYLCAWKISSYNEQFFGPGTRLTVL.

The chain joins TRBV30 to TRBJ1-6; TRBD1 matches at 7 bases. V trimming: 2 bases; J trimming: 10 bases; junction bases outside the gene matches: 11. This CDR3 comprises 15 residues. Germline CDR1 and CDR2: GTSNPN and SVGIG (reference sequence). The CDR3 sequence is CAWSYQGGSGSPLHF. The CDR3 nucleotides read TGTGCCTGGAGTTACCAAGGGGGCAGCGGCTCACCCCTCCACTTT.

This rearrangement joins TRBV7-2 to TRBJ2-3, with TRBD1 as a possible D gene (6 bases). There are 18 residues in the CDR3. Trimming shortened V by 3 bases and J by 0 bases, and 19 bases separated the two germline ends. Germline values: CDR1 SGHTA, CDR2 FQGNSA. The chain's CDR3 is CASSFRTGSSSSTDTQYF. CDR3 coding DNA: TGTGCCAGCAGCTTTAGAACAGGGTCCTCCTCTAGCACAGATACGCAGTATTTT.

Regarding this clone: Other DNA sequences from this sample encode an identical CDR3 as well. The CDR3 sequence: CASSPLGGGNQPQHF. CDR3 in DNA: TGCGCCAGCAGCCCGTTAGGGGGTGGCAATCAGCCCCAGCATTTT. The chain couples TRBV5-1 to TRBJ1-5; maybe TRBD1 (6 bases). V gave up 4 bases and J gave up 2 bases, with 13 bases separating them. In germline, CDR1 is SGHRS, CDR2 YFSETQ. The CDR3 spans 15 residues. The full variable domain, completed using reference TRBV5-1 and TRBJ1-5, is KAGVTQTPRYLIKTRGQQVTLSCSPISGHRSVSWYQQTPGQGLQFLFEYFSETQRNKGNFPGRFSGRQFSNSRSEMNVSTLELGDSALYLCASSPLGGGNQPQHFGDGTRLSIL.

This clone was seen a few times. The chain employs TRBV30 and TRBJ2-2; no firm D call. The germline V gene has CDR1 GTSNPN and CDR2 SVGIG (reference sequence). CDR3 length equals 14 residues. V shed 2 bases and J shed 7 bases, with 14 bases lying between them. Here the CDR3 DNA reads TGTGCCTGGAGTCACCGCCGGAGCGTCGGGGAGCTGTTTTTT. The encoded protein is CAWSHRRSVGELFF.

V is TRBV6-5 and J is TRBJ2-5, with no clear D. The CDR3 covers 13 residues. V dropped 2 bases and J dropped 4 bases, with 8 bases sitting between them. In germline, CDR1 is MNHEY, CDR2 SVGAGI. The CDR3 region has the DNA TGTGCCAGCAGTTACCGGACGTCAGAGACCCAGTACTTC. Protein: CASSYRTSETQYF.

J is TRBJ2-3 and V is TRBV7-8; D might be TRBD1 (6 bases). This CDR3 has 15 residues. CDR1 and CDR2 from the germline V gene are SGHVS and FQNEAQ. Trimming stripped 5 bases from V and 2 bases from J, with 14 bases between. The CDR3 DNA sequence: TGTGCCAGCAGCCAGTGGACAGCTTTCACAGATACGCAGTATTTT. It codes for CASSQWTAFTDTQYF.

This clone turned up a few times. This same CDR3 is encoded by further DNA sequences in the sample. The V gene is TRBV5-4, the J gene TRBJ2-5; D not certain. The CDR3 is 11 amino acids. The V end lost 1 base, the J end lost 3 bases, and 1 base lay between the germline ends. Germline CDR1 and CDR2: SGHNT and YYREEE (reference sequence). The CDR3 region has the DNA TGTGCCAGCAGCTTGAAAGAGACCCAGTACTTC. Translating gives CASSLKETQYF.

V gene TRBV6-6 combines with J gene TRBJ1-2; TRBD1 matches at 8 bases. V lost 3 bases to trimming and J lost 4 bases; unmatched junction nucleotides: 4. Germline CDR1 reads MNHNY; CDR2 reads SVGAGI (reference sequence). This CDR3 contains 14 residues. The CDR3 loop reads CASSYGQGGYGYTF. The CDR3 DNA sequence: TGTGCCAGCAGTTATGGACAGGGCGGCTATGGCTACACCTTC.

This chain uses TRBV28 with TRBJ2-3, with 7 bases fitting TRBD1. The V segment lost 10 bases and the J segment 6 bases; nucleotides outside the gene matches: 10. CDR1 is MDHEN and CDR2 is SYDVKM in the germline V gene. This CDR3 is 13 amino acids long. CDR3 nucleotide sequence: TGTGCCACCACCGGGACAGCGGTTGATACGCAGTATTTT. It yields the protein CATTGTAVDTQYF.

The CDR3 spells CASSLMGTSNTGELFF. The DNA of the CDR3 is TGTGCCAGCAGCTTAATGGGGACAAGCAACACCGGGGAGCTGTTTTTT. The chain recombines TRBV7-2 with TRBJ2-2; D is perhaps TRBD1 (6 bases). Trimming cost V 2 bases and J 2 bases, with 12 bases left between them. The CDR3 has 16 amino acids. CDR1 and CDR2 (germline): SGHTA, FQGNSA. Combining the CDR3 with reference TRBV7-2 and TRBJ2-2 gives the whole variable domain GAGVSQSPSNKVTEKGKDVELRCDPISGHTALYWYRQSLGQGLEFLIYFQGNSAPDKSGLPSDRFSAERTGGSVSTLTIQRTQQEDSAVYLCASSLMGTSNTGELFFGEGSRLTVL.

J is TRBJ1-2 and V is TRBV25-1; 9 bases agree with TRBD1. The V segment lost 5 bases and the J segment 6 bases; nucleotides outside the gene matches: 7. Germline lookup yields CDR1 MGHDK and CDR2 SYGVNS. This CDR3 region has 14 residues. This CDR3 is CASSFGQGPDGYTF. In nucleotides, the CDR3 is TGTGCCAGCAGTTTCGGACAGGGGCCGGATGGCTACACCTTC.

This chain joins TRBV7-2 and TRBJ2-6; D call uncertain. CDR1 and CDR2 (germline): SGHTA, FQGNSA. Trimming cost V 1 base and J 0 bases, with 4 bases left between them. The CDR3 extends over 15 amino acids. The CDR3 DNA follows: TGTGCCAGCAGCTTAGTGCTCTCTGGGGCCAACGTCCTGACTTTC. It yields the protein CASSLVLSGANVLTF.

V and J are TRBV4-1 and TRBJ2-4; D is perhaps TRBD1 or TRBD2 (6 bases each). CDR1 and CDR2 (germline): MGHRA, YSYEKL. This CDR3 spans 14 amino acids. V lost 0 bases to trimming and J lost 8 bases, with 11 bases between them. The CDR3 sequence: CASSQEGGTYIQYF. CDR3 nucleotide sequence: TGCGCCAGCAGCCAAGAAGGGGGGACGTACATTCAGTACTTC.

V and J are TRBV7-9 and TRBJ1-5; no reliable D call. Trimming cost V 5 bases and J 7 bases, with 12 bases left between them. CDR3 size: 13 residues. The germline V gene has CDR1 SEHNR and CDR2 FQNEAQ (reference sequence). CDR3 sequence: CASSLTGEQPQHF. The CDR3 DNA sequence: TGTGCCAGCAGCCTTACCGGAGAGCAGCCCCAGCATTTT.

A remark on this clone: The identical CDR3 is also encoded by other nucleotide sequences in the sample. V usage is TRBV6-5 and J usage is TRBJ1-1; a weak D match, TRBD1 (5 bases). CDR1 is MNHEY and CDR2 is SVGAGI in the germline V gene. The CDR3 is 15 amino acids. Trimming cost V 0 bases and J 0 bases, with 8 bases left between them. DNA for the CDR3: TGTGCCAGCAGTTACTCTGGGGGGGTGAACACTGAAGCTTTCTTT. It is translated as CASSYSGGVNTEAFF.